Listed here are 18 T cell receptor beta chains from one sample, sequenced in a study of cytomegalovirus exposure and HLA in healthy donors. The PCR was carried out with 60 Vbeta primers and 13 Jbeta primers. Assay: immunoSEQ multiplex PCR; the TCRdb copy retains only in-frame clones and omits some. Of some 190,000 clones in the sample, approximately 86% were seen once. The specimen sequenced was PBMCs. The receptor source for this set is a woman aged 25 to 39 in good health and CMV-seronegative.

The rearrangement joins TRBV7-9 to TRBJ2-3; D gene unclear. The V and J ends lost 2 bases and 0 bases respectively, with 9 bases between them. The CDR3 has 15 residues. Germline loops: CDR1 SEHNR, CDR2 FQNEAQ (reference sequence). The CDR3 nucleotides read TGTGCCAGCAGCTTATTGGGCTTGAGCACAGATACGCAGTATTTT. Protein product: CASSLLGLSTDTQYF.

To note about this clone: A junction boundary mismatches the germline segment, possibly from a read error. V and J are TRBV7-7 and TRBJ2-7; 10 bases map to TRBD1. The CDR3 sequence is 15 residues long. Germline values: CDR1 SSHAT, CDR2 FNYEAQ (reference sequence). Here the CDR3 reads CASSPGTGASYEQYF. The CDR3, as DNA: TGTGCTAGCAGCCCCGGGACAGGGGCGTCGTACGAGCAGTACTTC.

The chain links TRBV25-1 to TRBJ2-7, with D unresolved. This CDR3 is built from 13 residues. Germline loops: CDR1 MGHDK, CDR2 SYGVNS. The ends were cut back, 1 base at V and 8 bases at J, with 12 bases in the middle. The CDR3 here is CASSESSLRKQYF. The CDR3 region has the DNA TGTGCCAGCAGTGAATCGTCCCTACGTAAGCAGTACTTC.

This clone appeared a few times. The chain recombines TRBV28 with TRBJ1-5; 9 bases match TRBD1. V shed 6 bases, J shed 5 bases, and the junction held 14 bases outside the gene matches. The CDR3 length is 17 residues. Germline V gives CDR1 MDHEN, CDR2 SYDVKM. CDR3 sequence reads: CASSLRDREKGDQPQHF. The CDR3 DNA sequence: TGTGCCAGCAGCCTAAGGGACAGGGAAAAGGGGGATCAGCCCCAGCATTTT.

This clone has just one count. The V and J genes are TRBV2 and TRBJ1-4; 7 bases agree with TRBD1. The length of the CDR3 is 15 residues. In germline, CDR1 is SNHLY, CDR2 FYNNEI. V lost 3 bases and J lost 8; bases outside the gene matches: 9. The CDR3 DNA follows: TGTGCCAGCAGTGACCTGACAGGGTTTGACGAAAAACTGTTTTTT. Translated: CASSDLTGFDEKLFF.

This chain links TRBV6-1 with TRBJ2-5, with 7 positions matching TRBD1. The J call may be mistaken, given a closer DNA end match to TRBJ2-7. The CDR3 runs to 12 residues. Germline CDR1 and CDR2: MNHNS and SASEGT. CDR3 sequence: CASSGTAYEQYF. CDR3 DNA: TGTGCCAGCAGCGGGACAGCCTACGAGCAGTACTTC.

The rearrangement joins TRBV7-9 to TRBJ2-1; D is undetermined. Per germline, CDR1 SEHNR and CDR2 FQNEAQ (reference sequence). This CDR3 has 13 residues. V was cut by 0 bases and J by 9 bases, with 9 bases left in between. In nucleotides, the CDR3 is TGTGCCAGCAGCTTAGCGGGCAAAATTGAGCAGTTCTTC. This gives the protein CASSLAGKIEQFF. The full variable domain, in which reference TRBV7-9 and TRBJ2-1 provide the parts outside the CDR3, is DTGVSQNPRHKITKRGQNVTFRCDPISEHNRLYWYRQTLGQGPEFLTYFQNEAQLEKSRLLSDRFSAERPKGSFSTLEIQRTEQGDSAMYLCASSLAGKIEQFFGPGTRLTVL.

This CDR3 reads CPRGNGDNEQFF. The CDR3 nucleotides read TGTCCTAGGGGTAATGGGGACAATGAGCAGTTCTTC. The chain joins TRBV9 to TRBJ2-1; tentatively, D is TRBD1 (5 bases). This CDR3 spans 12 amino acids. Germline CDR1 and CDR2: SGDLS and YYNGEE.

The J gene is TRBJ1-5, the V gene TRBV6-1; 10 nucleotides line up with TRBD1. The germline CDR1 and CDR2 sequences are MNHNS and SASEGT. The CDR3 is made up of 15 amino acids. V shed 6 bases and J 7 bases; nucleotides not matched to a gene: 9. This CDR3 is CASSLGQGVYQPQHF. CDR3 DNA: TGTGCCAGCAGCCTCGGACAGGGGGTGTACCAGCCCCAGCATTTT.

The chain joins TRBV28 to TRBJ2-7; perhaps TRBD2 as D (5 bases). CDR1 and CDR2 (germline): MDHEN, SYDVKM. Trimming stripped 3 bases from V and 7 bases from J, with 13 bases between. The CDR3 spans 13 residues. The CDR3 DNA sequence: TGTGCCAGCAGTTTTTCGCTAGCCAGGGAGCAGTACTTC. It yields the protein CASSFSLAREQYF.

The V and J genes are TRBV5-1 and TRBJ2-2; TRBD1 aligns across 11 bases. Germline CDR1 reads SGHRS; CDR2 reads YFSETQ. V was clipped by 4 bases and J by 4 bases; unmatched bases: 9. The CDR3 sequence is 17 residues long. The CDR3 nucleotides are TGCGCCAGCAGCCTGGCCGGGACAGGGGGTCTCACCGGGGAGCTGTTTTTT. It yields the protein CASSLAGTGGLTGELFF.

The rearrangement joins TRBV6-5 to TRBJ2-7; maybe TRBD1 (5 bases). This CDR3 is 15 amino acids long. From germline, CDR1 is MNHEY and CDR2 SVGAGI. V lost 8 bases, J lost 2 bases, and 19 bases lay in between. The CDR3 nucleotides are TGTGCCAGCGTAGAATCCGGACAAGTGGCCTACGAGCAGTACTTC. The encoded protein is CASVESGQVAYEQYF.

The rearrangement joins TRBV28 to TRBJ2-7; 10 nucleotides line up with TRBD1. Germline V CDR1 and CDR2: MDHEN, SYDVKM. CDR3 size: 15 residues. V lost 7 bases to trimming and J lost 1 base; unmatched junction nucleotides: 7. This CDR3 reads CASTSPGQGSYEQYF. The CDR3 coding sequence is TGTGCCAGCACATCACCGGGACAGGGGTCCTACGAGCAGTACTTC.

This sequence joins TRBV7-6 and TRBJ2-5; a possible D gene is TRBD2 (5 bases). Germline values: CDR1 SGHVS, CDR2 FNYEAQ. The CDR3 sequence is 13 residues long. Trimming took off 10 bases at V and 5 bases at J, with 17 bases between the two ends. In DNA, the CDR3 is TGTGCCACTCGGGTCCTGGGCGGGGAGACCCAGTACTTC. Amino acid sequence: CATRVLGGETQYF.

This chain joins TRBV29-1 and TRBJ2-5; possible D gene TRBD1, 8 bases. V gave up 7 bases and J gave up 5 bases, with 14 bases separating them. The CDR3 has 12 residues. CDR1 and CDR2 from the germline V gene are SQVTM and ANQGSEA. CDR3 protein: CSGGQGGETQYF. As DNA, the CDR3 is TGCAGCGGTGGACAGGGAGGGGAGACCCAGTACTTC. Full variable domain (missing parts from reference TRBV29-1 and TRBJ2-5): SAVISQKPSRDICQRGTSLTIQCQVDSQVTMMFWYRQQPGQSLTLIATANQGSEATYESGFVIDKFPISRPNLTFSTLTVSNMSPEDSSIYLCSGGQGGETQYFGPGTRLLVL.

The rearrangement links TRBV7-9 to TRBJ1-1; D might be TRBD1 (5 bases). Trimming took 1 base from V and 2 from J, leaving 8 bases between them. In germline, CDR1 is SEHNR, CDR2 FQNEAQ (reference sequence). This CDR3 comprises 14 residues. DNA for the CDR3: TGTGCCAGCAGCTTAGGAAGGGGTAACACTGAAGCTTTCTTT. This translates into CASSLGRGNTEAFF.

The J gene is TRBJ1-2, the V gene TRBV21-1; the DNA was not compared with TRBD1, the D call given in the table. TRBV21-1 is flagged as a pseudogene. This CDR3 has 15 amino acids. The CDR3, as DNA: TGTGCCAGCAGCTCCCCATTTGACAGGTACTATGGCTACACCTTC. Encoded protein: CASSSPFDRYYGYTF.

The V and J genes are TRBV6-1 and TRBJ1-1; weak D call: TRBD1 (5 bases). V shed 0 bases and J shed 6 bases, with 20 bases lying between them. The germline gives CDR1 MNHNS, CDR2 SASEGT. The CDR3 consists of 17 residues. The CDR3 sequence: CASSEASYSAGKAEAFF. DNA of the CDR3: TGTGCCAGCAGTGAAGCGTCGTATAGTGCAGGGAAGGCTGAAGCTTTCTTT.